Presented here are 8 T cell receptor beta chains from one specimen sequenced in a study of blood T cell repertoires in COVID-19 (TCRdb year 2020). The library was made by the immunoSEQ multiplex PCR assay. Sourced from immuneACCESS, this table was stored by TCRdb with only in-frame sequences that have V and J called. A share of the clones is absent; for the studies checked, an unresolved V gene accounts for under half, and the remainder has no known explanation. This sample comprises over 150,000 clones, about 88% of them detected only once. The ten largest clonotypes hold about a sixth of the sample. The sequencing input was peripheral blood. Source of these receptors: a man aged 50 or older with COVID-19, enrolled during active disease.

The table lists this clone with a count of one. The rearrangement joins TRBV27 to TRBJ2-2; a possible D gene is TRBD1 (5 bases). Germline V lookup: CDR1 MNHEY, CDR2 SMNVEV (reference sequence). Deletions cut 8 bases from V and 8 bases from J, with 12 bases between. This CDR3 is built from 12 residues. In DNA, the CDR3 is TGTGCCAGCTCCAGGGTGGGGGGGGAGCTGTTTTTT. It yields the protein CASSRVGGELFF.

The V and J genes are TRBV15 and TRBJ1-1; 7 positions agree with TRBD1. CDR3 length equals 13 residues. Losses at the gene ends were 5 bases for V and 7 bases for J; bases not matched to a gene: 7. Germline assignment: CDR1 LNHNV and CDR2 YYDKDF (reference sequence). The CDR3 DNA is TGTGCCACCAGCGAGGGACAGCCGATTGAAGCTTTCTTT. This sequence encodes CATSEGQPIEAFF.

The CDR3 nucleotides are TGTGCCAGCAGCGTAGAGGAAACAGGGGTCGGGGGCACAGATACGCAGTATTTT. It specifies CASSVEETGVGGTDTQYF. The chain joins TRBV9 to TRBJ2-3; 7 bases map to TRBD1. This CDR3 has 18 amino acids. The ends lost 0 bases at V and 1 base at J; junction bases unmatched: 11. In germline, CDR1 is SGDLS, CDR2 YYNGEE. Using reference TRBV9 and TRBJ2-3 for the parts outside the CDR3, the full variable domain is DSGVTQTPKHLITATGQRVTLRCSPRSGDLSVYWYQQSLDQGLQFLIQYYNGEERAKGNILERFSAQQFPDLHSELNLSSLELGDSALYFCASSVEETGVGGTDTQYFGPGTRLTVL.

The chain is built from TRBV2 and TRBJ1-1; D perhaps matches TRBD1 (6 bases). Trimming cost V 2 bases and J 3 bases, with 13 bases left between them. The CDR3 covers 15 residues. Looked up from germline, CDR1 is SNHLY and CDR2 is FYNNEI. The CDR3 coding sequence is TGTGCCAGCAGTGAACAGGGGCTAGGGGACACTGAAGCTTTCTTT. Encoded protein: CASSEQGLGDTEAFF.

V gene TRBV5-1 combines with J gene TRBJ1-4; 10 nucleotides align to TRBD1. CDR1 is SGHRS and CDR2 is YFSETQ in the germline V gene. V dropped 4 bases and J dropped 6; count of bases not matched to a gene: 12. This CDR3 has 17 residues. The CDR3 here is CASSPGGTGQGYEKLFF. The CDR3 DNA reads TGCGCCAGCAGCCCGGGGGGAACGGGACAGGGGTATGAAAAACTGTTTTTT.

This chain connects TRBV7-2 to TRBJ2-7; maybe TRBD1 (7 bases). Trimming removed 1 base from V and 3 bases from J, with 13 bases in between. Germline CDR1 SGHTA, CDR2 FQGNSA. This CDR3 is built from 15 residues. The chain's CDR3 is CASSLGTGGIYEQYF. As DNA, the CDR3 is TGTGCCAGCAGCTTAGGGACAGGCGGGATCTACGAGCAGTACTTC.

V gene TRBV5-1 combines with J gene TRBJ1-1; a possible D gene is TRBD1 (5 bases). Deletions cut 5 bases from V and 8 bases from J, with 19 bases between. Germline CDR1 and CDR2: SGHRS and YFSETQ. CDR3 size: 14 residues. In DNA form, the CDR3 reads TGCGCCAGCAGTTATCCGCGCGAAGGGGCAGAAGCTTTCTTT. Translation: CASSYPREGAEAFF.

In the case of this clone: Other DNA sequences in the sample encode the same CDR3. J is TRBJ1-6 and V is TRBV9; 7 bases fit TRBD1. The germline CDR1 and CDR2 sequences are SGDLS and YYNGEE. V was pared by 0 bases and J by 9 bases, with 3 bases of the junction left unmatched. The CDR3 contains 14 residues. The CDR3 coding sequence is TGTGCCAGCAGCGTAGGTCAGGGGGGTTCACCCCTCCACTTT. This gives the protein CASSVGQGGSPLHF.